A single sample gave rise to the 27 T cell receptor beta chains below, sequenced in a study of blood T cell repertoires in COVID-19. TCRdb keeps only in-frame clones here, not all; method: immunoSEQ multiplex PCR. The sample carries about 36,000 clones, around four fifths recorded once. The specimen sequenced was peripheral blood. These receptors were taken from a human donor in a cohort sampled during active COVID-19.

This clone was recorded only once. The rearrangement joins TRBV5-4 to TRBJ1-4; a weak D match, TRBD1 (6 bases). The germline CDR1 and CDR2 sequences are SGHNT and YYREEE (reference sequence). This CDR3 has 14 amino acids. V dropped 2 bases and J dropped 10 bases, with 15 bases sitting between them. Here the CDR3 DNA reads TGTGCCAGCAGCTTCGGGGGGGGCACGGGAAAACTGTTTTTT. Its protein is CASSFGGGTGKLFF. Using reference TRBV5-4 and TRBJ1-4 for the parts outside the CDR3, the full variable domain is ETGVTQSPTHLIKTRGQQVTLRCSSQSGHNTVSWYQQALGQGPQFIFQYYREEENGRGNFPPRFSGLQFPNYSSELNVNALELDDSALYLCASSFGGGTGKLFFGSGTQLSVL.

The chain uses TRBV6-5 and TRBJ1-2; D unresolved. CDR1 and CDR2 from the germline V gene are MNHEY and SVGAGI. The V and J ends lost 0 bases and 4 bases respectively, with 12 bases between them. This CDR3 is built from 15 residues. The DNA of the CDR3 is TGTGCCAGCAGTTACTCGATCCGGGGAACCTATGGCTACACCTTC. Amino acids: CASSYSIRGTYGYTF.

The chain has TRBV10-3 and TRBJ2-7; perhaps TRBD2 as D (6 bases). Germline CDR1 and CDR2: ENHRY and SYGVKD. V dropped 5 bases and J dropped 1 base, with 15 bases sitting between them. The CDR3 consists of 15 residues. The DNA for the CDR3 is TGTGCCATCAGTCCCGGGACTGTGGATTCCTACGAGCAGTACTTC. Amino acids: CAISPGTVDSYEQYF.

This clone appeared a single time. The chain uses TRBV30 and TRBJ1-6; 9 positions agree with TRBD1. There are 16 residues in the CDR3. Germline V gene sequence: CDR1 GTSNPN, CDR2 SVGIG (reference sequence). Trimming removed 0 bases from V and 6 bases from J; junction bases left unmatched: 6. The CDR3 bases are TGTGCCTGGAGTGTGCAGCCGGGACAGGGTAATTCACCCCTCCACTTT. It translates to CAWSVQPGQGNSPLHF.

V and J are TRBV4-2 and TRBJ2-3; 9 bases are a match to TRBD2. This CDR3 is built from 16 residues. Germline CDR1 and CDR2: LGHNA and YNFKEQ. V dropped 0 bases and J dropped 6; count of bases not matched to a gene: 7. For the CDR3, the DNA is TGTGCCAGCAGCCAAGAGGTCCTAGCGGGGTTGGATACGCAGTATTTT. It encodes CASSQEVLAGLDTQYF.

The table lists this clone with a few counts. The chain has TRBV4-1 and TRBJ2-3, with 8 bases lining up with TRBD2. Germline V CDR1 and CDR2: MGHRA, YSYEKL. The ends lost 6 bases at V and 2 bases at J; junction bases unmatched: 13. This CDR3 spans 17 amino acids. DNA for the CDR3: TGCGCCAGCAGGTCCCCCGGGACTAGAAAGAACACAGATACGCAGTATTTT. Its translation is CASRSPGTRKNTDTQYF.

The V and J genes are TRBV2 and TRBJ2-5; D possibly corresponds to TRBD2 (6 bases). V was pared by 7 bases and J by 0 bases, with 18 bases between. The V gene's germline CDR1 is SNHLY and CDR2 FYNNEI. CDR3 size: 16 residues. DNA of the CDR3: TGTGCCAGCACAGGAGCGGGTGACGGGAACCAAGAGACCCAGTACTTC. It translates to CASTGAGDGNQETQYF. The full variable domain, in which reference TRBV2 and TRBJ2-5 provide the parts outside the CDR3, is EPEVTQTPSHQVTQMGQEVILRCVPISNHLYFYWYRQILGQKVEFLVSFYNNEISEKSEIFDDQFSVERPDGSNFTLKIRSTKLEDSAMYFCASTGAGDGNQETQYFGPGTRLLVL.

This clone has only one observation. The chain recombines TRBV12-3 or TRBV12-4 with TRBJ2-1; 11 nucleotides align to TRBD2. With V trimmed by 7 bases and J by 11 bases, 7 bases remained unmatched. The CDR3 runs 13 residues. The CDR3 reads CASIIAGGPKQFF. The CDR3 DNA sequence: TGTGCCAGCATTATAGCGGGGGGGCCGAAGCAGTTCTTC.

The chain joins TRBV6-1 to TRBJ1-5; 7 nucleotides align to TRBD1. The ends lost 3 bases at V and 7 bases at J; junction bases unmatched: 12. There are 16 residues in the CDR3. Germline loops: CDR1 MNHNS, CDR2 SASEGT. The CDR3: CASSEHPGTVNQPQHF. The DNA of the CDR3 is TGTGCCAGCAGTGAGCACCCCGGGACAGTAAACCAGCCCCAGCATTTT.

The chain recombines TRBV4-3 with TRBJ1-6, with D tentatively TRBD1 (6 bases). V was shortened by 8 bases and J by 7 bases, with 18 bases between the two germline ends. The CDR3 contains 15 residues. Germline CDR1 is LGHNA and CDR2 is YSLEER. As DNA, the CDR3 is TGCGCCAGCGCCAAGGGGGAGTCTGGGAATTCACCCCTCCACTTT. It encodes CASAKGESGNSPLHF.

The V and J genes are TRBV10-2 and TRBJ2-1; 11 bases are shared with TRBD2. V shed 6 bases and J 4 bases; nucleotides not matched to a gene: 11. Germline V gives CDR1 WSHSY, CDR2 SAAADI. This CDR3 has 17 residues. In DNA, the CDR3 is TGCGCCAGCAGAGATAGCGGGGGGGCGGAAAGATACAATGAGCAGTTCTTC. Its protein is CASRDSGGAERYNEQFF.

This chain connects TRBV6-6 to TRBJ2-1; perhaps TRBD1 as D (6 bases). The CDR3 loop spans 16 amino acids. The germline V gene has CDR1 MNHNY and CDR2 SVGAGI (reference sequence). V was cut by 4 bases and J by 4 bases, with 17 bases left in between. The CDR3 DNA sequence: TGTGCCAGCAGTTTGACTCCTGACAGGACATACAATGAGCAGTTCTTC. This encodes CASSLTPDRTYNEQFF.

V gene TRBV5-5 combines with J gene TRBJ2-3; D unresolved. The ends were cut back, 1 base at V and 2 bases at J, with 14 bases in the middle. Germline CDR1 and CDR2: SGHKS and YYEKEE (reference sequence). The CDR3 extends over 16 amino acids. CDR3 amino acids: CASSLLMEPNTDTQYF. CDR3 DNA: TGTGCCAGCAGCTTGTTAATGGAGCCAAACACAGATACGCAGTATTTT.

This rearrangement joins TRBV30 to TRBJ2-6; D is unresolved. CDR3 size: 15 residues. The V gene's germline CDR1 is GTSNPN and CDR2 SVGIG (reference sequence). Trimming cost V 2 bases and J 0 bases, with 8 bases left between them. The CDR3 nucleotides read TGTGCCTGGAGTCCTTTCTTCTCTGGGGCCAACGTCCTGACTTTC. Its translation is CAWSPFFSGANVLTF.

This clone was seen a handful of times. The chain uses TRBV5-1 and TRBJ1-6; D is uncertain. The V end was cut by 4 bases, the J end by 6 bases, with 11 bases between. Germline lookup yields CDR1 SGHRS and CDR2 YFSETQ. The CDR3 sequence is 14 residues long. CDR3 sequence (DNA): TGCGCCAGCAGCCCAAACGGTTTTAATTCACCCCTCCACTTT. Its translation is CASSPNGFNSPLHF.

This rearrangement joins TRBV5-1 to TRBJ2-1; 14 bases are shared with TRBD2. The V gene's germline CDR1 is SGHRS and CDR2 YFSETQ. The CDR3 runs to 15 residues. With 3 bases clipped from V and 8 bases from J, the junction kept 4 bases outside the gene matches. The CDR3 sequence: CASSWGTSGGDEQFF. CDR3 sequence (DNA): TGCGCCAGCAGCTGGGGGACTAGCGGGGGCGATGAGCAGTTCTTC.

The CDR3 DNA reads TGTGCCAGCAGCCAAGATCTGACTAGCGGGGGCCTACTCGGGACCCAGTACTTC. Protein product: CASSQDLTSGGLLGTQYF. The chain links TRBV4-2 to TRBJ2-5; 12 bases are a match to TRBD2. V was pared by 0 bases and J by 7 bases, with 12 bases of the junction left unmatched. CDR3 length equals 18 residues. The V gene's germline CDR1 is LGHNA and CDR2 YNFKEQ.

This clone was picked up a small number of times. The genes are TRBV4-3 and TRBJ1-4, with TRBD1 matching over 9 bases. Germline CDR1 LGHNA, CDR2 YSLEER. There are 16 residues in the CDR3. Unmatched junction bases numbered 8, after V lost 1 base and J lost 8 bases. As DNA, the CDR3 is TGCGCCAGCAGCCAAGTCGGCGGGACAGGGAACGAAAAACTGTTTTTT. Its translation: CASSQVGGTGNEKLFF.

Note on this clone: Other DNA sequences of this sample code for an identical CDR3. This chain connects TRBV9 to TRBJ1-1; 8 bases fit TRBD1. This CDR3 has 14 amino acids. The germline CDR1 and CDR2 sequences are SGDLS and YYNGEE. V shed 0 bases, J shed 5 bases, and the junction held 3 bases outside the gene matches. CDR3: CASSVGTGGTEAFF. The CDR3 DNA sequence: TGTGCCAGCAGCGTAGGAACAGGGGGAACTGAAGCTTTCTTT.

V gene TRBV27 combines with J gene TRBJ1-2; D uncertain. The length of the CDR3 is 13 residues. The germline gives CDR1 MNHEY, CDR2 SMNVEV (reference sequence). V gave up 6 bases and J gave up 1 base, with 9 bases separating them. CDR3 sequence: CASRSVVNYGYTF. In DNA form, the CDR3 reads TGTGCCAGCAGATCAGTTGTTAACTATGGCTACACCTTC.

The chain is built from TRBV6-5 and TRBJ2-7; 10 bases map to TRBD1. The V segment lost 6 bases and the J segment 6 bases; nucleotides outside the gene matches: 5. This CDR3 has 13 residues. Germline lookup yields CDR1 MNHEY and CDR2 SVGAGI. CDR3 coding DNA: TGTGCCAGCAGGACCCGGGACAGGGGCGAGCAGTACTTC. This codes for CASRTRDRGEQYF.

This clone was detected only once. This chain joins TRBV4-2 and TRBJ2-3; TRBD2 might be the D (6 bases). The CDR3 has 15 amino acids. CDR1 and CDR2 from the germline V gene are LGHNA and YNFKEQ. V was shortened by 0 bases and J by 4 bases, with 11 bases between the two germline ends. In DNA, the CDR3 is TGTGCCAGCAGCCAAGAACCGGGGGACCCAGATACGCAGTATTTT. Translating gives CASSQEPGDPDTQYF.

Comments on this clone: The junction does not match germline at one end; this may be a read error. This sequence joins TRBV6-2 or TRBV6-3 and TRBJ1-2; possibly TRBD1 for D (5 bases). CDR1 is MNHEY, CDR2 SVGEGT, per germline. The CDR3 has 16 residues. CDR3 DNA: TGTGCCAGCAGTGACTCCTCAGGGTTTGCGAGCTATGGCTACACCTTC. It translates to CASSDSSGFASYGYTF.

This clone was recorded only once. A read error may account for a junction end that differs from germline. This chain links TRBV19 with TRBJ1-4; the D is unclear. The CDR3 is made up of 11 amino acids. CDR1 is LNHDA and CDR2 is SQIVND in the germline V gene (reference sequence). CDR3 protein: CASSIGRSSSF. Written as DNA, the CDR3 is TGTGCCAGTAGTATAGGAAGGAGTTCGTCTTTT. The complete variable domain, with remaining parts taken from reference TRBV19 and TRBJ1-4, reads DGGITQSPKYLFRKEGQNVTLSCEQNLNHDAMYWYRQDPGQGLRLIYYSQIVNDFQKGDIAEGYSVSREKKESFPLTVTSAQKNPTAFYLCASSIGRSSSFGSGTQLSVL.

The CDR3, as DNA: TGTGCCAGTAGATCCAGATTCTCTGGAAACACCATATATTTT. It yields the protein CASRSRFSGNTIYF. J is TRBJ1-3 and V is TRBV19, with D hard to call. Germline V gene lookup returns CDR1 LNHDA and CDR2 SQIVND (reference sequence). The germline V and J ends were trimmed by 6 bases and 0 bases, with 9 bases remaining between them. This CDR3 spans 14 amino acids.

This sequence joins TRBV10-3 and TRBJ1-1; maybe TRBD1 (5 bases). The germline gives CDR1 ENHRY, CDR2 SYGVKD. The V gene lost 11 bases and the J gene lost 4 bases, with 20 bases spanning the gap. This CDR3 is 14 amino acids long. CDR3 sequence: CAAAPPSRATEAFF. In nucleotides, the CDR3 is TGTGCCGCCGCGCCCCCGTCCAGGGCCACTGAAGCTTTCTTT.

This sequence joins TRBV5-1 and TRBJ2-3, with 14 positions matching TRBD2. The CDR3 runs to 15 residues. The germline gives CDR1 SGHRS, CDR2 YFSETQ. Trimming took 4 bases from V and 6 from J; bases not matched to a gene: 4. Here the CDR3 reads CASSGTSGGTDTQYF. The CDR3 DNA sequence: TGCGCCAGCAGCGGGACTAGCGGGGGTACTGATACGCAGTATTTT.